Listed below are T cell receptor beta chains from one sample, sequenced in a study of shared clonotypes between healthy human individuals. Clones were read by immunoSEQ multiplex PCR, and TCRdb kept only the in-frame ones, dropping some. The table has more than 200,000 clones, under 80% seen once. Sequenced material: memory CD4+ T cells sorted from blood. These receptors were taken from a man aged 30 to 39 in good health. Each CDR3 is given with its conserved first and last residue. The order of the fields is clone size, V gene, CDR3 length, D gene, J gene, CDR3 DNA, CDR3 protein. A D gene is named only where the DNA matches it firmly. Clone size is shown for a subset of rows, as once, few, many or a class of expanded clone.

>.|TRBV28|13|TRBD1|TRBJ2-3
TGTGCCAGCAGTCCCCCGACAGGGGGCACGCAGTATTTT
CASSPPTGGTQYF
>.|TRBV21-1|15|.|TRBJ1-2
TGTGCCAGCAGCCTACCGAGACCCATTCCTCTTGGCTACACCTTC
CASSLPRPIPLGYTF
>.|TRBV10-3|17|TRBD1|TRBJ2-6
TGTGCCATCAGTGAGTGGGGACAGGGATCTGGGGCCAACGTCCTGACTTTC
CAISEWGQGSGANVLTF
>.|TRBV6-5|12|.|TRBJ2-1
TGTGCCAGCAAGGGGGGGGCCAATGAGCAGTTCTTC
CASKGGANEQFF
>.|TRBV12-1|22|.|TRBJ2-6
TGTGCCAGCAGCTTGACAAGGGTGCGAAGCGGGAGGGCCTTTCCTGGGGCCAACGTCCTGACTTTC
CASSLTRVRSGRAFPGANVLTF
>.|TRBV5-1|17|TRBD2|TRBJ2-3
TGCGCCAGCAGCTTGAAGGCTAGCGGGAGTGTCACAGATACGCAGTATTTT
CASSLKASGSVTDTQYF
>.|TRBV7-9|14|.|TRBJ2-5
TGTGCCAGCAGCCTGGGGGGACTCCAAGAGACCCAGTACTTC
CASSLGGLQETQYF
>.|TRBV6-1|14|.|TRBJ2-2
TGTGCCAGCAGTGGCCAGAGAACCGCCGGGGAGCTGTTTTTT
CASSGQRTAGELFF
>many|TRBV27|15|.|TRBJ2-5
TGTGCCAGCAGTTTTTTTGGGGCAGGGGAAGAGACCCAGTACTTC
CASSFFGAGEETQYF
>.|TRBV9|16|TRBD2|TRBJ2-5
TGTGCCAGCAGCCCCGCCTTACTAGCGGGATTAGAGACCCAGTACTTC
CASSPALLAGLETQYF
>.|TRBV5-1|14|.|TRBJ2-1
TGCGCCAGCAGACCTGGGACGGACCTAAATGAGCAGTTCTTC
CASRPGTDLNEQFF
>.|TRBV7-3|18|.|TRBJ2-2
TGTGCCAGCAGCTTTTTGGCAGTAGGAAAGTTGAACACCGGGGAGCTGTTTTTT
CASSFLAVGKLNTGELFF
>.|TRBV25-1|14|.|TRBJ1-4
TGTGCCAGCAGTGTAAGAGGCGCGAATGAAAAACTGTTTTTT
CASSVRGANEKLFF
>once|TRBV19|17|TRBD1|TRBJ1-1
TGTGCCAGTAGCGTATTAGGACAGAGGGGGCCTGGGACTGAAGCTTTCTTT
CASSVLGQRGPGTEAFF
>many|TRBV7-8|15|.|TRBJ2-2
TGTGCCAGCAGACCCAGGGGGGGCGGCACCGGGGAGCTGTTTTTT
CASRPRGGGTGELFF
>.|TRBV7-8|16|.|TRBJ1-5
TGTGCCAGCAGCGCGTACAGGGATTATAGCAATCAGCCCCAGCATTTT
CASSAYRDYSNQPQHF
>few|TRBV4-3|14|TRBD1|TRBJ1-2
TGCGCCAGCAGCCAGGAGACAGGGGACTATGGCTACACCTTC
CASSQETGDYGYTF